The source of this TCR beta chain is a study of tumor and adjacent non-tumor tissue in lung cancer. Study overall: Aged 31 to 76 years, patients included 10 men and 5 women with stage I to III disease.

RNA was extracted from bulk tissue without any cell sorting. This non-tumor lung sample came from over 3 cm beyond the tumor edge. TCRbeta libraries were built with three rounds of nested PCR, modified from ARM-PCR. In TCRdb, the multiplex PCR reads were re-called with MiXCR into one record per CDR3 protein. The table shows 80,000 or so distinct CDR3 sequences, with approximately 80% occurring only once. The CDR3 extends over 15 amino acids. Trimming shortened V by 1 base and J by 11 bases, and 18 bases separated the two germline ends. Looked up from germline, CDR1 is DFQATT and CDR2 is SNEGSKA (reference sequence).

The chain uses TRBV20-1 and TRBJ1-6; D might be TRBD1 (6 bases). The clonotype originates from a man in his fifties or sixties with non-small cell lung cancer. The sequencing sample was made of distant non-tumor lung tissue. CDR3 DNA: TGCAGTGCTAGAGTCAAGGGGGTAAATGTGACACCCCTCCACTTT. Translating gives CSARVKGVNVTPLHF.